This TCR beta chain was captured in a study of beta chain features in type 1 diabetes (dated by TCRdb to 2016 to 2018). About the study as a whole: No differences in mean age, gender distribution, total cell number or subset yield were found between patients and healthy donors. A total of about 110 million sorted cells were examined across all samples, and the number of cells per subset was strongly correlated with RNA yield. In the study, recently diagnosed type 1 diabetes patients and matched healthy donors were compared on the TCRB repertoires of their sorted circulating CD4+ T cell subsets. Regulatory and stem cell-like memory subsets were obtained from only 8 patients and roughly eight healthy donors, while naive and central memory subsets were obtained from all 28 donors.

Each donor gave one peripheral blood draw, averaging roughly 0.11 L, which was collected into heparinised tubes. A BD FACSAria II and a panel including CD45RO, CCR7, CD25, CD127, CD95 and CD27 were used to sort naive, central memory, regulatory and stem cell-like memory CD4+ T cells. Every sorted population had a purity above 95%. PBMCs were isolated immediately by Lymphoprep density gradient centrifugation and stained directly without culture. So that batch effects would be minimized, each experiment stained and sorted samples in pairs, pairing one healthy donor with one patient. The High Capacity cDNA Reverse Transcription Kit was used to reverse transcribe all of the isolated RNA, meaning that expressed TCRB transcripts were what got sequenced. Naive, central memory and regulatory T cell samples underwent deep immunoSEQ sequencing, averaging about 3.57 million total reads per sample. After sorted cells were lysed in RLT buffer, RNA was extracted with DNase-treated RNeasy Micro or Mini kits, with the choice depending on cell number. To prevent cross-contamination, each cell subset was processed individually, whereas patient and healthy donor samples were processed jointly. The immunoSEQ multiplex PCR was used to amplify TCRB sequences from cDNA, generating 87-bp fragments that spanned the CDR3 region. Amplicons were sequenced on the Illumina HiSeq platform. The published analysis was carried out like this. PCR bias was computationally corrected using synthetic template baselines, reads within Hamming distance 2 were collapsed, and singletons that could not be merged were discarded. Reads were aligned against IMGT so that V, D and J genes, CDR3 length and insertions or deletions at six rearrangement sites could be assigned. Within each subset, clonotype counts were normalized to sorted cell number, and only after that were true diversity and Gini coefficients computed with the tcR R package. The overlap coefficient, calculated on TCRB nucleotide sequences, was used to quantify repertoire sharing. Out-of-frame TCRB sequences from naive cells were analyzed to stand in for the pre-selection repertoire. Entries here come from immuneACCESS through TCRdb and include only in-frame sequences with V and J called. Some clones fail to appear in such tables; in the studies checked, an unresolved V gene covers under half of the shortfall, and the cause of the remainder is unknown. V and J calls and clone size are given by that table; D and trimming were obtained from the DNA. This sample is represented by about 300,000 clones; around an eighth of them were singletons. The ten largest account for roughly 0.015% of the sample.

Overall study outcomes, separate from this receptor: In all four CD4+ subsets, TCRB CDR3 length was moderately but significantly shorter in type 1 diabetes patients. Because small numbers of individuals were included in the HLA sub-analyses, any influence of HLA type on TCRB rearrangement was left unresolved. Shorter templates might be favored by PCR, yet because patient and control samples were amplified and corrected together, any such skew would affect both groups equally. At VDJ recombination sites, patients with type 1 diabetes made fewer insertions and deleted more nucleotides, a pattern implying thymic rearrangement abnormalities. Because cDNA was sequenced instead of genomic DNA, highly expressing activated cells could be over-represented, though the groups showed no difference in activation or CD3 levels. The naive, central memory and regulatory TCRB repertoires appeared to resemble one another more closely among patients than among healthy donors.

As regards this clone: This clone's antigen is unknown. It has no much larger one-base neighbor in the sample; base qualities were not kept.

This receptor was taken from a woman younger than 30 with type 1 diabetes. Sequencing input: naive CD4+ T cells from blood. Interpreted using the paper, the cell subset or site label stands for: true naive CD4+ T cells.

The DNA sequence follows: TGTGCCAGCAGCTTGGGCCGGGGGGGGTACAATGAGCAGTTCTTC. Its protein reads: CASSLGRGGYNEQFF. The sequence is built from TRBV5-6 and TRBJ2-1, and 8 bases in between align with TRBD2. The germline V gene specifies SGHDT as CDR1 and YYEEEE as CDR2. The CDR3 spans 15 residues, from the cysteine through the phenylalanine. Just the 45-base CDR3 DNA is kept, in frame starting at base 1. Trimming accounts for 0 bases at V and 4 bases at J, while the number of junction bases matched to no gene is 3.